The clone carrying this T cell receptor (beta chain) has ten or more counts. The antigen remains unidentified. Libraries for TCRalpha and TCRbeta carried sample barcodes and unique molecular identifiers via 5'RACE. TCRdb reprocessed the 5' RACE reads via MiXCR and lists one record per CDR3 protein. This sample carries 550,000 to 600,000 distinct CDR3 sequences, roughly 17% of them seen once, and the ten largest clones take just over 8%. The data were obtained in a study of T-cell memory formation after mild COVID-19. Study overall: Clusters were largely donor specific. Notes on the study in general: Pre-infection memory already had some responding clones, implying cross-reactive memory joined. CD4+ clones that contracted lay mainly in CM and EM; CD8+ ones lay in EMRA.

The CDR3 contains 14 residues. Between the trimmed V and J ends, which lost 0 bases and 6 bases, there was a span of 13 bases. Germline assignment: CDR1 SGHRS and CDR2 YFSETQ. Sequenced input: PBMCs or a T cell subset sorted from them (not recorded which). The V gene is TRBV5-1, the J gene TRBJ2-7; weak D call: TRBD2 (7 bases). This clonotype originated in an adult woman who had mild COVID-19 (a few samples of this study predate the infection). Cell type and time point are not known. CDR3 loop: CASSLDREGGEQYF. The CDR3 DNA reads as TGCGCCAGCAGCTTGGACAGGGAGGGCGGCGAGCAGTACTTC.